The clone carrying this T cell receptor beta chain was picked up many times. The antigen is undetermined. V lost 3 bases to trimming and J lost 5 bases, with 15 bases between them. From germline, CDR1 is SGDLS and CDR2 YYNGEE. The CDR3 is 15 amino acids. The sample belongs to a study of T cell repertoires in cytomegalovirus infection. Each CDR3 protein gets one entry after TCRdb re-called the reads with MiXCR. The sample records about 140,000 distinct CDR3 sequences, under 8.5% being singletons. Overall study results and limits: Across the ex vivo response, the dominant clonotypes were HLA-C-restricted CMV-specific TCR beta clonotypes.

This TCR came from a human donor in good health (CMV status not recorded). Some clones in this sample may be carry-over from other donors' samples. This chain links TRBV9 with TRBJ2-1; a weak D match, TRBD1 (6 bases). Sample: PBMCs. CDR3 bases: TGTGCCAGCAGCGCCGGGACAAGGGATGACAATGAGCAGTTCTTC. Residues: CASSAGTRDDNEQFF.